Included here is one T cell receptor beta chain sequence, with context. An end of the junction does not agree with germline; a read error may underlie this. Next came a second PCR, run for about 6 to 12 cycles, which used a sample-barcoded 5' primer along with a J-beta primer mix. Via MiXCR, TCRdb re-called the 5' RACE reads, giving one row per CDR3 protein. The sample includes around 1,500,000 distinct CDR3 sequences, about 30% of them seen just once. This sample was taken from a study of blood T cells in healthy people across ages. The V gene's germline CDR1 is SEHNR and CDR2 FQNEAQ (reference sequence). The CDR3 sequence is 15 residues long.

The genes are TRBV7-9 and TRBJ1-4, with D possibly being TRBD1 (5 bases). What was sequenced was blood. The source is a woman between 25 and 40 years old in good health. The DNA of the CDR3 is TGTGCCGGCAGCTTCGGCAGGGCAACTAATGAAAAACTGTTTTTT. Residues: CAGSFGRATNEKLFF.